These 32 T cell receptor beta chains were sequenced from one sample in a study of breast tumors, draining lymph nodes, adjacent tissues. The lymph nodes were axillary draining lymph nodes from breast cancer patients. A single record per CDR3 protein comes from TCRdb applying MiXCR to the multiplex PCR reads. The sample consists of approximately 210,000 distinct CDR3 sequences, under 35% of them appearing once. Sequences were obtained from axillary lymph node tissue. These receptor sequences come from a female donor with breast cancer. Some clones in this sample may be carry-over from other donors' samples.

Regarding this clonotype: The conserved closing phenylalanine or tryptophan is absent in this CDR3, likely reflecting a read error. No DNA is shown, since the ends of the CDR3 on it are uncertain; the CDR3 is the one TCRdb lists. The chain recombines TRBV20-1 with TRBJ1-4; the table assigns TRBD1, which was not confirmed against the DNA. The CDR3 length is 9 residues, termini included. CDR1 is DFQATT and CDR2 is SNEGSKA in the germline V gene (reference sequence). The CDR3 loop reads CSASPDRGT.

This clonotype was observed many times. The chain recombines TRBV10-3 with TRBJ1-3, with 8 bases matching TRBD1. V lost 10 bases, J lost 1 base, and 9 bases stayed unmatched. Germline V gene lookup returns CDR1 ENHRY and CDR2 SYGVKD. The CDR3 has 15 amino acids. In DNA, the CDR3 is TGTGCCACGGGGGACAGGAGAACTTCTGGAAACACCATATATTTT. Its protein is CATGDRRTSGNTIYF.

This clonotype was seen at least ten times. CDR3 in DNA: TGTGCCAGCAGCAAGGACGGACTAGCGGGGTACACAGATACGCAGTATTTT. It encodes CASSKDGLAGYTDTQYF. The chain has TRBV7-9 and TRBJ2-3, with 12 positions matching TRBD2. Germline V CDR1 and CDR2: SEHNR, FQNEAQ (reference sequence). Unmatched junction bases numbered 8, after V lost 5 bases and J lost 2 bases. The length of the CDR3 is 17 residues.

This clonotype was recorded many times. The chain is built from TRBV6-1 and TRBJ1-3, with D tentatively TRBD1 (6 bases). Per germline, CDR1 MNHNS and CDR2 SASEGT. This CDR3 is 15 amino acids long. Trimming removed 6 bases at V and 0 bases at J, with 12 bases between. The CDR3 spells CASSQGFSSGNTIYF. CDR3 in DNA: TGTGCCAGCAGCCAGGGGTTCAGCTCTGGAAACACCATATATTTT.

The gene calls are TRBV28 and TRBJ2-7; D may be TRBD2 (5 bases). The germline CDR1 and CDR2 sequences are MDHEN and SYDVKM. Trimming took 1 base from V and 3 from J, leaving 10 bases between them. The CDR3 length is 14 residues. CDR3 amino acids: CASSLSRAGYEQYF. CDR3 nucleotides: TGTGCCAGCAGTTTATCTAGGGCGGGCTACGAGCAGTACTTC.

The table lists this clonotype with many counts. The chain combines TRBV7-2 with TRBJ2-1; D is unclear. V was shortened by 4 bases and J by 3 bases, with 16 bases between the two germline ends. Looked up from germline, CDR1 is SGHTA and CDR2 is FQGNSA. The CDR3 contains 16 residues. Here the CDR3 reads CASSSTPGRNYNEQFF. CDR3 nucleotides: TGTGCCAGCAGCTCAACCCCTGGCCGGAACTACAATGAGCAGTTCTTC. Filled out from reference TRBV7-2 and TRBJ2-1, the complete variable domain reads GAGVSQSPSNKVTEKGKDVELRCDPISGHTALYWYRQSLGQGLEFLIYFQGNSAPDKSGLPSDRFSAERTGGSVSTLTIQRTQQEDSAVYLCASSSTPGRNYNEQFFGPGTRLTVL.

This clonotype was observed many times. The CDR3 coding sequence is TGTGCCAGCAGCTTATTGAGTAACACCGGGGAGCTGTTTTTT. This sequence encodes CASSLLSNTGELFF. V usage is TRBV11-2 and J usage is TRBJ2-2; no reliable D call. This CDR3 is built from 14 residues. CDR1 is SGHAT, CDR2 FQNNGV, per germline. V dropped 2 bases and J dropped 2 bases, with 6 bases sitting between them.

This clonotype was picked up many times. The rearrangement uses TRBV2 and TRBJ1-4, with 8 bases aligning to TRBD1. The CDR3 extends over 15 amino acids. J lost 7 bases, V lost 7 bases, and 11 bases had no gene match. Germline V CDR1 and CDR2: SNHLY, FYNNEI. DNA for the CDR3: TGTGCCAGCAAGACCCGACAGGGGCGGGGTGAAAAACTGTTTTTT. Translation gives CASKTRQGRGEKLFF.

This clonotype has a count of ten or more. At one of its ends the junction is not consistent with the germline gene, which may arise from a read error. The CDR3 region is CASSEGAVDPLGYTF. The CDR3 DNA reads as TGTGCCAGCAGCGAAGGGGCAGTCGATCCCCTTGGCTACACCTTC. The V gene is TRBV2, the J gene TRBJ1-2; weak D call: TRBD1 (5 bases). From germline, CDR1 is SNHLY and CDR2 FYNNEI. The CDR3 is 15 residues long.

This clonotype was seen ten or more times. The chain joins TRBV7-3 to TRBJ2-1; 11 nucleotides line up with TRBD2. Germline V gene lookup returns CDR1 SGHTA and CDR2 FQGTGA. The trim removed 5 bases at V and 9 bases at J, leaving 15 bases unmatched. This CDR3 has 17 residues. In DNA form, the CDR3 reads TGTGCCAGCAGCCGAACCCCCCCACTAGCGGGGGATGGTGAGCAGTTCTTC. Its translation is CASSRTPPLAGDGEQFF. Based on the CDR3 plus reference TRBV7-3 and TRBJ2-1, the full variable domain is GAGVSQTPSNKVTEKGKYVELRCDPISGHTALYWYRQSLGQGPEFLIYFQGTGAADDSGLPNDRFFAVRPEGSVSTLKIQRTERGDSAVYLCASSRTPPLAGDGEQFFGPGTRLTVL.

A note on this clonotype: A much larger clone sits a single nucleotide away, making a read error possible. The chain couples TRBV12-5 to TRBJ2-5, with D uncertain. The CDR3 is 15 residues long. In germline, CDR1 is LGHNT, CDR2 FRNRAP. CDR3 bases: TGTGCCAGCAGTTTAGGACCCCCGGTAAGGAATCCCCAGTACTTC. This sequence encodes CASSLGPPVRNPQYF.

The sample holds a few counts of this clonotype. A much larger clone differs from this one at a single base, so this may be a read error. In this CDR3 the conserved last residue, phenylalanine or tryptophan, is missing, so a read error is likely. For the CDR3, the DNA is TGTGCCAGCAGCGCCATGACTAGCCCAGAGACCCAGTACCTC. This gives the protein CASSAMTSPETQYL. The rearrangement joins TRBV7-2 to TRBJ2-5, with 7 bases identical to TRBD2. The CDR3 runs 14 residues. Trimming took 5 bases from V and 4 from J; bases not matched to a gene: 7. CDR1 and CDR2 from the germline V gene are SGHTA and FQGNSA.

This clonotype turned up a few times. J is TRBJ2-1 and V is TRBV28; a possible D gene is TRBD2 (6 bases). Trimming cost V 6 bases and J 2 bases, with 11 bases left between them. This CDR3 spans 14 amino acids. The germline gives CDR1 MDHEN, CDR2 SYDVKM. The CDR3 region has the DNA TGTGCCAGCAGAGGCGGGATCGCCTACAATGAGCAGTTCTTC. Protein sequence: CASRGGIAYNEQFF.

This clonotype is medium-sized. J is TRBJ2-3 and V is TRBV5-5; a possible D gene is TRBD1 (6 bases). The CDR3 spans 15 residues. V was clipped by 3 bases and J by 3 bases, with 14 bases between them. Per the germline V gene, CDR1 is SGHKS and CDR2 is YYEKEE (reference sequence). The CDR3 DNA reads TGTGCCAGCAGCTGGGACACAGCAGGGACAGATACGCAGTATTTT. It codes for CASSWDTAGTDTQYF.

On this clonotype itself: Possible read error: a much larger clone is one base away. The genes are TRBV20-1 and TRBJ2-1; the D gene is possibly TRBD1 (5 bases). Trimming shortened V by 3 bases and J by 6 bases, and 21 bases separated the two germline ends. The germline V gene has CDR1 DFQATT and CDR2 SNEGSKA (reference sequence). The CDR3 runs 16 residues. CDR3 sequence (DNA): TGCAGTGCTAGTCAAATCGGACAAACCGCTGCCAATGAGCAGTTCTTC. Encoded protein: CSASQIGQTAANEQFF.

This clonotype showed up many times. A read error may be the cause here, since a much bigger clone is one base away. This chain links TRBV7-2 with TRBJ2-5; TRBD2 matches 8 bases. Germline loops: CDR1 SGHTA, CDR2 FQGNSA. The CDR3 sequence is 15 residues long. The CDR3 loop is CASSSSGSRRETQHF. The CDR3 DNA sequence: TGTGCCAGCAGCTCGAGCGGGAGCCGGAGAGAGACCCAGCACTTC.

This clonotype was seen a handful of times. This rearrangement joins TRBV20-1 to TRBJ2-4, with TRBD2 identical over 7 bases. The CDR3 covers 15 residues. Losses at the gene ends were 0 bases for V and 4 bases for J; bases not matched to a gene: 6. Germline V gene sequence: CDR1 DFQATT, CDR2 SNEGSKA (reference sequence). The CDR3 sequence is CSARDNLGGKNIQYF. The CDR3 coding sequence is TGCAGTGCTAGAGATAACCTCGGGGGGAAAAACATTCAGTACTTC.

This clonotype was detected ten times or more. J is TRBJ1-2 and V is TRBV18; D ambiguous. Trimming left V 3 bases short and J 4 bases short, with 6 bases between. CDR1 and CDR2 (germline): KGHSH, LQKENI. The CDR3 has 12 amino acids. CDR3 region: CASSPSLYGYTF. In nucleotides, the CDR3 is TGTGCCAGCTCACCGAGCCTCTATGGCTACACCTTC.

The V and J genes are TRBV7-3 and TRBJ1-4; 10 bases align to TRBD1. CDR1 is SGHTA and CDR2 is FQGTGA in the germline V gene. With 4 bases clipped from V and 6 bases from J, the junction kept 5 bases outside the gene matches. CDR3 size: 15 residues. CDR3 residues: CASSCDRGRDEKLFF. The CDR3 DNA reads as TGTGCCAGCAGCTGCGACAGGGGGCGGGATGAAAAACTGTTTTTT.

In its sample, this clonotype was seen many times. V is TRBV20-1 and J is TRBJ2-1; maybe TRBD2 (6 bases). This CDR3 is 15 amino acids long. Germline CDR1 is DFQATT and CDR2 is SNEGSKA (reference sequence). The ends were cut back, 1 base at V and 1 base at J, with 11 bases in the middle. CDR3 residues: CSARARDFSYNEQFF. The CDR3 nucleotides read TGCAGTGCTAGAGCGCGGGACTTTTCCTACAATGAGCAGTTCTTC.

This clonotype was recorded many times. The genes are TRBV6-6 and TRBJ2-3; tentatively, D is TRBD2 (5 bases). This CDR3 has 13 amino acids. The ends were cut back, 6 bases at V and 6 bases at J, with 13 bases in the middle. The germline gives CDR1 MNHNY, CDR2 SVGAGI (reference sequence). The CDR3 sequence is CASSQTRADTQYF. For the CDR3, the DNA is TGTGCCAGCAGCCAAACTAGAGCGGATACGCAGTATTTT.

The J gene is TRBJ1-5, the V gene TRBV2; a weak D match, TRBD1 (6 bases). Germline V CDR1 and CDR2: SNHLY, FYNNEI. This CDR3 is 16 amino acids long. The V and J ends lost 6 bases and 2 bases respectively, with 17 bases between them. The DNA of the CDR3 is TGTGCCAGCAGCGCCCGAGGGGGTTTTGGCAATCAGCCCCAGCATTTT. Translating it yields CASSARGGFGNQPQHF.

The count of this clonotype is one. V and J are TRBV11-2 and TRBJ2-7, with D uncertain. This CDR3 region has 16 residues. V lost 0 bases to trimming and J lost 3 bases, with 15 bases between them. Germline CDR1 reads SGHAT; CDR2 reads FQNNGV. CDR3 sequence: CASSLDSATWFYEQYF. The DNA of the CDR3 is TGTGCCAGCAGCTTAGATTCGGCGACATGGTTCTACGAGCAGTACTTC.

As concerns this clonotype: Since the CDR3 does not end with the conserved phenylalanine or tryptophan, this likely comes from a read error. The V and J genes are TRBV7-2 and TRBJ1-3, with D unclear. In germline, CDR1 is SGHTA, CDR2 FQGNSA. This CDR3 spans 16 amino acids. V dropped 0 bases and J dropped 0 bases, with 9 bases sitting between them. CDR3 region: CASSLAGLGSGNTIYS. CDR3 bases: TGTGCCAGCAGCTTAGCGGGTTTGGGCTCTGGAAACACCATATATTCT.

Ten or more counts support this clonotype. The DNA for the CDR3 is TGTGCCAGCAGTGAAGGGGCAGGCTCCTACGAGCAGTACTTC. It yields the protein CASSEGAGSYEQYF. V and J are TRBV6-1 and TRBJ2-7; no clear D gene. V was shortened by 1 base and J by 0 bases, with 7 bases between the two germline ends. CDR3 length equals 14 residues. From germline, CDR1 is MNHNS and CDR2 SASEGT.

In its sample, this clonotype is medium-sized (0.01 to 0.1%). The rearrangement uses TRBV7-9 and TRBJ1-3; the D is unclear. The V and J ends lost 5 bases and 4 bases respectively, with 12 bases between them. This CDR3 has 14 residues. Germline-derived CDR1 and CDR2 are SEHNR and FQNEAQ (reference sequence). As DNA, the CDR3 is TGTGCCAGCAGCCCAAGGGTACCCGGAAACACCATATATTTT. This translates into CASSPRVPGNTIYF.

In this sample, this clonotype turned up a few times. A much more abundant neighbour one base away suggests this may be a read error. This sequence joins TRBV7-8 and TRBJ1-2, with 9 nucleotides matching TRBD1. The germline gives CDR1 SGHVS, CDR2 FQNEAQ. The CDR3 has 15 amino acids. CDR3 amino acids: CASSFGTGKGYGYPF. The CDR3 DNA is TGTGCCAGCAGCTTCGGGACAGGGAAGGGCTATGGCTACCCCTTC.

The chain couples TRBV7-2 to TRBJ1-2, with D possibly TRBD1 on 6 matching bases. The V end lost 5 bases, the J end lost 0 bases, and 13 bases lay between the germline ends. Germline V gene data show CDR1 as SGHTA and CDR2 as FQGNSA. The CDR3 runs 15 residues. In DNA form, the CDR3 reads TGTGCCAGCAGCGGTTTCTCAGGGGCTAACTATGGCTACACCTTC. Translated, it gives CASSGFSGANYGYTF.

This clonotype showed up many times. V is TRBV6-6 and J is TRBJ2-5, with 13 bases lining up with TRBD2. Per the germline V gene, CDR1 is MNHNY and CDR2 is SVGAGI (reference sequence). This CDR3 is built from 15 residues. After removal of 7 bases from V and 5 bases from J, the junction contained 7 bases not matched to a gene. The CDR3 is CASMRTSGGPETQYF. CDR3 DNA: TGTGCCAGCATGAGGACTAGCGGGGGCCCGGAGACCCAGTACTTC.

This clonotype occurred many times. The chain uses TRBV10-3 and TRBJ2-1; D is perhaps TRBD1 (6 bases). The CDR3 loop spans 11 amino acids. V was pared by 6 bases and J by 9 bases, with 9 bases between. Germline V gene sequence: CDR1 ENHRY, CDR2 SYGVKD. This CDR3 reads CAIRQGPEQFF. The CDR3 region has the DNA TGTGCCATCAGGCAGGGGCCTGAGCAGTTCTTC.

A note on this clonotype: A much larger clone is a single base away; this may be a read error. The chain is built from TRBV11-2 and TRBJ1-3; D is unresolved. V lost 5 bases and J lost 1, with 18 bases in between. The length of the CDR3 is 17 residues. Germline values: CDR1 SGHAT, CDR2 FQNNGV. This chain's CDR3 is CASSLSPAAVSGNTIYF. CDR3 sequence (DNA): TGTGCCAGCAGCCTCTCCCCCGCGGCGGTTTCTGGAAACACCATATATTTT.

Regarding this clonotype: This may be a read error, as it is one base from a much larger clone. The chain uses TRBV7-8 and TRBJ2-5; TRBD2 is a possible D gene (6 bases). This CDR3 has 15 amino acids. Germline V lookup: CDR1 SGHVS, CDR2 FQNEAQ. This CDR3 is CASSLGEELQETQHF. The CDR3 DNA reads as TGTGCCAGCAGCTTAGGGGAGGAGCTTCAAGAGACCCAGCACTTC.